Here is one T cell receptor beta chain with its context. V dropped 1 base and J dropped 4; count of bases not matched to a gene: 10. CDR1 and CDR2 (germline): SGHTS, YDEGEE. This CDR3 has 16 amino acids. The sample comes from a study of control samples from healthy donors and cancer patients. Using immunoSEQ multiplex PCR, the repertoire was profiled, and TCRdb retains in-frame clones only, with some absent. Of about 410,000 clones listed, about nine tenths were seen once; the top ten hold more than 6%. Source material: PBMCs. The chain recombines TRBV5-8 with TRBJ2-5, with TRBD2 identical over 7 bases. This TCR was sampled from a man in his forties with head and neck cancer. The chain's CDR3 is CASSLSWASGRETQYF. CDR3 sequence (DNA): TGTGCCAGCAGCTTGAGCTGGGCTAGCGGACGAGAGACCCAGTACTTC. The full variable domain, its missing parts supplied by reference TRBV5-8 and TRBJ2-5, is EAGVTQSPTHLIKTRGQQATLRCSPISGHTSVYWYQQALGLGLQFLLWYDEGEERNRGNFPPRFSGRQFPNYSSELNVNALELEDSALYLCASSLSWASGRETQYFGPGTRLLVL.